This T cell receptor beta chain was sequenced during a study of blood T cell repertoires in COVID-19. In the original analysis: The assay estimated nucleated cells by amplifying reference gene primers. Using immunoSEQ multiplex PCR, the repertoire was profiled, and TCRdb retains in-frame clones only, with some absent. V and J calls and clone size are copied from that table; D and trimming were computed from the DNA. The sample lists approximately 130,000 clones, roughly three quarters occurring once. In its sample, this clone was seen once. The receptor's source is a human donor in a cohort sampled during active COVID-19. Sample: peripheral blood.

DNA of the CDR3: TGTGCCAGCAGCTTAGTGTTCGGGACAGGGGCCTACAATGAGCAGTTCTTC. Translated: CASSLVFGTGAYNEQFF. The rearrangement uses TRBV11-3 and TRBJ2-1; 10 positions agree with TRBD1. The germline CDR1 and CDR2 sequences are SGHNT and YENEEA. The V and J ends lost 1 base and 2 bases, in that order; junction bases with no gene match: 5. The CDR3 is 17 residues long.